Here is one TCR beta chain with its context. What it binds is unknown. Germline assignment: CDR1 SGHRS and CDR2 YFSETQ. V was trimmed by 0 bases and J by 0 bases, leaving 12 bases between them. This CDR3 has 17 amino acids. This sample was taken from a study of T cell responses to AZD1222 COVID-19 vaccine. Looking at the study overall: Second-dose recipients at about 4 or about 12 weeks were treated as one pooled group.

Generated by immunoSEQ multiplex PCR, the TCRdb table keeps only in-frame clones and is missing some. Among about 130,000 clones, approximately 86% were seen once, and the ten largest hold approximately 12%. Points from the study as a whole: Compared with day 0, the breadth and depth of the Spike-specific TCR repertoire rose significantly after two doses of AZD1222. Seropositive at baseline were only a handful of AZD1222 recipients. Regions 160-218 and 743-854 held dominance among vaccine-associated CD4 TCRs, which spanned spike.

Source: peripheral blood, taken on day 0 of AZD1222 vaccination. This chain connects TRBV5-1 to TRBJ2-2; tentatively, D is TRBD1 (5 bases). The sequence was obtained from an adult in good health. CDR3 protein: CASSLAVDTSNTGELFF. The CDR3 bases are TGCGCCAGCAGCTTGGCCGTGGACACGTCGAACACCGGGGAGCTGTTTTTT. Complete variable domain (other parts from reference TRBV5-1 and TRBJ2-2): KAGVTQTPRYLIKTRGQQVTLSCSPISGHRSVSWYQQTPGQGLQFLFEYFSETQRNKGNFPGRFSGRQFSNSRSEMNVSTLELGDSALYLCASSLAVDTSNTGELFFGEGSRLTVL.